The 3 T cell receptor beta chains reported below all come from one sample, sequenced in a study of T-cell reconstitution after alpha-beta-depleted transplantation in children. The TCRbeta library was prepared with unique molecular identifiers. TCRdb reprocessed the PCR reads via MiXCR and lists one record per CDR3 protein. The table shows some 830,000 distinct CDR3 sequences, with under 20% occurring only once. The sample consisted of PBMCs, mostly from graft donor cells, taken 360 days after TCRalphabeta/CD19-depleted stem cell transplant. The receptors derive from a male patient younger than 18 who had a stem cell transplant for acute lymphoblastic leukemia, so the T cells may come from the graft donor.

The V gene is TRBV20-1, the J gene TRBJ1-1; 7 nucleotides line up with TRBD1. The V and J ends lost 6 bases and 6 bases, in that order; junction bases with no gene match: 7. Germline values: CDR1 DFQATT, CDR2 SNEGSKA (reference sequence). This CDR3 region has 12 residues. This chain's CDR3 is CSARQGLSEAFF. CDR3 sequence (DNA): TGCAGTGCCCGACAGGGACTCTCTGAAGCTTTCTTT.

The rearrangement joins TRBV12-3 or TRBV12-4 to TRBJ2-7; the D is unclear. The V and J ends lost 4 bases and 0 bases respectively, with 7 bases between them. This CDR3 contains 13 residues. The DNA for the CDR3 is TGTGCCAGCAGTTGGACCCTCTCCTACGAGCAGTACTTC. Its protein is CASSWTLSYEQYF.

The chain carries TRBV7-3 and TRBJ2-1, with 7 bases aligning to TRBD1. The length of the CDR3 is 13 residues. Germline values: CDR1 SGHTA, CDR2 FQGTGA. The V segment lost 7 bases and the J segment 5 bases; nucleotides outside the gene matches: 5. The DNA for the CDR3 is TGTGCCAGCACATCGACAGGGCACAATGAGCAGTTCTTC. It encodes CASTSTGHNEQFF.